This passage covers 16 T cell receptor beta chains from one sample sequenced in a study of cytomegalovirus exposure and HLA in healthy donors. Both 60 Vbeta primers and 13 Jbeta primers went into the PCR. Profiling relied on immunoSEQ multiplex PCR, and the TCRdb table lists in-frame clones only, not all of them. The sample includes roughly 99,000 clones, 82% seen only once; the top ten take approximately 2.4%. Sequencing used PBMCs. Receptors originate from a man aged 30 to 39 in good health and CMV-seropositive.

The chain carries TRBV5-1 and TRBJ1-5; weak D call: TRBD1 (6 bases). CDR3 size: 15 residues. Per the germline V gene, CDR1 is SGHRS and CDR2 is YFSETQ. Trimming pared 2 bases from V and 5 bases from J, leaving 14 bases between. CDR3 DNA sequence: TGCGCCAGCAGCTTTGGGGGCCGGAACGATCAGCCCCAGCATTTT. It is translated as CASSFGGRNDQPQHF.

The rearrangement uses TRBV2 and TRBJ2-7; TRBD2 is a possible D gene (6 bases). The V end lost 7 bases, the J end lost 9 bases, and 19 bases lay between the germline ends. This CDR3 comprises 13 residues. The V gene's germline CDR1 is SNHLY and CDR2 FYNNEI. The CDR3: CASTPRRGGGQYF. As DNA, the CDR3 is TGTGCCAGCACCCCACGGCGGGGAGGTGGGCAGTACTTC.

The J gene is TRBJ1-4, the V gene TRBV30; 8 nucleotides match TRBD1. This CDR3 is built from 15 residues. The germline V gene encodes CDR1 GTSNPN and CDR2 SVGIG (reference sequence). V dropped 3 bases and J dropped 4; count of bases not matched to a gene: 7. CDR3 DNA sequence: TGTGCCTGGAGCCCCGTCGACAGGGGTAATGAAAAACTGTTTTTT. Its translation is CAWSPVDRGNEKLFF.

Comments on this clone: A junction boundary mismatches the germline segment, possibly from a read error. Other DNA sequences in the same sample also yield this CDR3. The J gene is TRBJ1-6, the V gene TRBV6-4; TRBD1 is a possible D gene (5 bases). The CDR3 contains 13 residues. CDR1 and CDR2 (germline): MRHNA, SNTAGT. CDR3 region: CASSDSDNSPLHF. The CDR3 DNA reads TGCGCCAGCAGTGACAGCGATAATTCACCCCTCCACTTT.

The rearrangement joins TRBV6-1 to TRBJ1-2, with 8 positions matching TRBD1. Germline V gene lookup returns CDR1 MNHNS and CDR2 SASEGT. V was pared by 11 bases and J by 4 bases, with 12 bases of the junction left unmatched. The CDR3 is made up of 14 amino acids. The CDR3 DNA follows: TGTGCCTCAGCCCTCGGGACAGGAGCCTATGGCTACACCTTC. This gives the protein CASALGTGAYGYTF.

The chain carries TRBV27 and TRBJ2-7; 8 nucleotides line up with TRBD1. This CDR3 comprises 16 residues. Germline assignment: CDR1 MNHEY and CDR2 SMNVEV (reference sequence). Unmatched junction bases numbered 13, after V lost 6 bases and J lost 3 bases. The CDR3, as DNA: TGTGCCAGCAGACAGGGGGGTGGACAGGGACTCTACGAGCAGTACTTC. This encodes CASRQGGGQGLYEQYF.

About this clone: The junction departs from the called germline gene at one end, perhaps through a read error. The gene calls are TRBV7-9 and TRBJ2-3; D unclear. The CDR3 contains 14 residues. Germline V gene lookup returns CDR1 SEHNR and CDR2 FQNEAQ (reference sequence). CDR3 nucleotides: TGTTCCAGCAGCTTAGGTCTAAGCACAGATACGCAGTATTTT. Its translation: CSSSLGLSTDTQYF.

CDR3 sequence: CASSLARDRGTTAQYF. Written as DNA, the CDR3 is TGTGCCAGCTCACTTGCCAGGGACAGGGGTACTACTGCGCAGTATTTT. This chain joins TRBV18 and TRBJ2-3, with 10 bases matching TRBD1. The CDR3 extends over 16 amino acids. CDR1 and CDR2 from the germline V gene are KGHSH and LQKENI. The ends lost 4 bases at V and 10 bases at J; junction bases unmatched: 14.

This clone was found once. The DNA of the CDR3 is TGTGCCAGCTCACCCTCCCGGGGCTCCTACGAGCAGTACTTC. Translation: CASSPSRGSYEQYF. This chain links TRBV18 with TRBJ2-7; D might be TRBD2 (5 bases). Germline CDR1 is KGHSH and CDR2 is LQKENI. The CDR3 runs to 14 residues. V was trimmed by 3 bases and J by 0 bases, leaving 9 bases between them.

To note about this clone: A read error may produce the germline difference seen at one junction end. The chain joins TRBV7-9 to TRBJ1-2; tentative D call: TRBD1 (5 bases). This CDR3 has 15 residues. Germline CDR1 is SEHNR and CDR2 is FQNEAQ (reference sequence). The CDR3 DNA reads as TGTTCCAGCAGCTTAACGGAGGGGAGGGACTATGGCTACACCTTC. This translates into CSSSLTEGRDYGYTF.

The genes are TRBV7-2 and TRBJ2-5; D may be TRBD2 (6 bases). Matching the DNA end better, TRBJ2-7 makes the J call doubtful. This CDR3 spans 14 amino acids. The germline V gene encodes CDR1 SGHTA and CDR2 FQGNSA. In DNA form, the CDR3 reads TGTGCCAGCAGCTTGTTTAGGGGCGGGGTCGAGCAGTACTTC. Protein sequence: CASSLFRGGVEQYF.

The chain combines TRBV7-9 with TRBJ1-1; 7 nucleotides match TRBD1. Trimming took 11 bases from V and 1 from J; bases not matched to a gene: 7. The CDR3 length is 13 residues. Looked up from germline, CDR1 is SEHNR and CDR2 is FQNEAQ (reference sequence). This CDR3 is CAGDRVRNTEAFF. CDR3 nucleotides: TGTGCCGGCGACAGGGTTCGGAACACTGAAGCTTTCTTT.

The rearrangement links TRBV9 to TRBJ1-3; TRBD1 matches at 10 bases. Trimming at V came to 3 bases and at J to 7 bases, leaving 4 bases not matched to a gene. The CDR3 runs 14 residues. From germline, CDR1 is SGDLS and CDR2 YYNGEE. CDR3 in DNA: TGTGCCAGCAGCGAGGACAGGGGGTCTAACACCATATATTTT. Translated: CASSEDRGSNTIYF.

The table lists this clone with a count of one. V is TRBV7-8 and J is TRBJ1-3, with D maybe TRBD1 (5 bases). The V and J ends lost 2 bases and 2 bases respectively, with 10 bases between them. The CDR3 is made up of 15 amino acids. CDR1 is SGHVS, CDR2 FQNEAQ, per germline. The CDR3 spells CASSLSPGTGNTIYF. CDR3 nucleotides: TGTGCCAGCAGCTTAAGCCCAGGGACTGGAAACACCATATATTTT.

The rearrangement uses TRBV4-1 and TRBJ2-3; the match to TRBD2 covers 9 bases. V dropped 4 bases and J dropped 4; count of bases not matched to a gene: 9. CDR3 length: 16 residues. CDR1 is MGHRA, CDR2 YSYEKL, per germline. The CDR3 bases are TGCGCCAGCAGCCCCGAAGGGCGCGGGGGGGCAGATACGCAGTATTTT. Protein: CASSPEGRGGADTQYF.

The V and J genes are TRBV15 and TRBJ2-7; the match to TRBD2 covers 7 bases. The CDR3 contains 14 residues. Germline values: CDR1 LNHNV, CDR2 YYDKDF (reference sequence). Trimming took 1 base from V and 5 from J; bases not matched to a gene: 5. CDR3 sequence reads: CATSRGDYFHEQYF. The DNA for the CDR3 is TGTGCCACCAGCAGAGGGGACTACTTCCACGAGCAGTACTTC.